This passage covers 19 T cell receptor beta chains from one sample sequenced in a study of beta chain features in type 1 diabetes. The investigators reverse transcribed all of the isolated RNA, so they sequenced expressed TCRB transcripts. Some clones are missing from TCRdb's copy, which holds only in-frame ones; the method was immunoSEQ multiplex PCR. Found here are some 900,000 clones, roughly 15% of them singletons; the top ten hold 0.023%. The sequenced material came from naive CD4+ T cells from blood. Every receptor here comes from a woman aged 18-35 years in good health.

This clone was found a few times. The chain has TRBV14 and TRBJ1-1; possibly TRBD1 for D (5 bases). There are 14 residues in the CDR3. V dropped 4 bases and J dropped 1 base, with 10 bases sitting between them. Germline lookup yields CDR1 SGHDN and CDR2 FVKESK. CDR3 sequence (DNA): TGTGCCAGCAGCCGCCGGGACCGGAACACTGAAGCTTTCTTT. Its translation is CASSRRDRNTEAFF.

This clone was seen a handful of times. The chain combines TRBV7-9 with TRBJ2-5, with D possibly being TRBD1 or TRBD2 (6 bases each). Germline CDR1 SEHNR, CDR2 FQNEAQ (reference sequence). Trimming cost V 6 bases and J 4 bases, with 12 bases left between them. This CDR3 region has 13 residues. As DNA, the CDR3 is TGTGCCAGCAGATCGGGGGCCCGAGAGACCCAGTACTTC. Translating it yields CASRSGARETQYF.

This clone was counted a few times. The genes are TRBV27 and TRBJ2-7; perhaps TRBD1 as D (7 bases). This CDR3 has 17 amino acids. V lost 5 bases to trimming and J lost 3 bases, with 23 bases between them. Germline V gene data show CDR1 as MNHEY and CDR2 as SMNVEV (reference sequence). The CDR3 region is CASSPAPDRRELYEQYF. In DNA form, the CDR3 reads TGTGCCAGCAGTCCCGCACCGGACAGGAGGGAACTCTACGAGCAGTACTTC.

This clone was observed a few times. The chain joins TRBV6-6 to TRBJ2-3; D unresolved. The germline V gene encodes CDR1 MNHNY and CDR2 SVGAGI (reference sequence). V was shortened by 2 bases and J by 6 bases, with 12 bases between the two germline ends. The CDR3 is made up of 14 amino acids. This CDR3 reads CASSYVGFGDTQYF. CDR3 DNA: TGTGCCAGCAGTTACGTAGGTTTCGGCGATACGCAGTATTTT.

In its sample, this clone was seen a few times. The CDR3 is CSFREYNEQFF. The CDR3 DNA follows: TGCTCCTTCCGGGAATACAATGAGCAGTTCTTC. The V gene is TRBV20-1, the J gene TRBJ2-1, with D tentatively TRBD2 (5 bases). Germline CDR1 reads DFQATT; CDR2 reads SNEGSKA (reference sequence). This CDR3 is built from 11 residues.

This clone showed up just a few times. The chain employs TRBV7-2 and TRBJ1-1, with TRBD1 matching 9 bases. Per the germline V gene, CDR1 is SGHTA and CDR2 is FQGNSA. V shed 3 bases, J shed 4 bases, and the junction held 9 bases outside the gene matches. CDR3 length: 16 residues. The CDR3 DNA reads as TGTGCCAGCAGCTTTACAGGGGGCGCTTTGAGCACTGAAGCTTTCTTT. This translates into CASSFTGGALSTEAFF.

In this sample, this clone turned up a few times. The chain is built from TRBV6-5 and TRBJ2-5; D ambiguous. Germline CDR1 is MNHEY and CDR2 is SVGAGI. The CDR3 is made up of 12 amino acids. Deletions cut 2 bases from V and 5 bases from J, with 6 bases between. Here the CDR3 reads CASSYRVETQYF. Written as DNA, the CDR3 is TGTGCCAGCAGTTACAGGGTGGAGACCCAGTACTTC.

This clone was picked up one time. V usage is TRBV7-9 and J usage is TRBJ2-3; 11 nucleotides line up with TRBD2. From germline, CDR1 is SEHNR and CDR2 FQNEAQ (reference sequence). The ends lost 1 base at V and 14 bases at J; junction bases unmatched: 11. The CDR3 covers 15 residues. The CDR3 here is CASSLEGLADQGPYF. CDR3 DNA sequence: TGTGCCAGCAGCTTAGAGGGACTAGCGGACCAGGGCCCGTATTTT.

This clone was counted a few times. V gene TRBV7-9 combines with J gene TRBJ2-1; 7 nucleotides line up with TRBD1. Trimming at V came to 3 bases and at J to 2 bases, leaving 10 bases not matched to a gene. This CDR3 comprises 17 residues. CDR1 is SEHNR and CDR2 is FQNEAQ in the germline V gene (reference sequence). CDR3 protein: CASSFPPKGAPYNEQFF. Written as DNA, the CDR3 is TGTGCCAGCAGCTTTCCGCCCAAGGGGGCCCCCTACAATGAGCAGTTCTTC.

There are a few counts of this clone. CDR3 bases: TGCGCCAGCAGTGCGGGGAGGACAGATACGCAGTATTTT. This translates into CASSAGRTDTQYF. The chain uses TRBV10-1 and TRBJ2-3; D might be TRBD2 (6 bases). The CDR3 runs 13 residues. V was cut by 4 bases and J by 3 bases, with 8 bases left in between. Germline CDR1 and CDR2: WNHNN and SYGVQD (reference sequence).

This clone was seen a handful of times. Other DNA sequences of this sample code for an identical CDR3. This sequence joins TRBV4-3 and TRBJ2-1, with D perhaps matching TRBD2 (5 bases). Germline CDR1 and CDR2: LGHNA and YSLEER. The CDR3 length is 17 residues. Trimming removed 0 bases from V and 0 bases from J, with 12 bases in between. The CDR3 region has the DNA TGCGCCAGCAGCCAAGATCCCCCGGGGAGCTCCTACAATGAGCAGTTCTTC. This codes for CASSQDPPGSSYNEQFF.

The table lists this clone with a few counts. Other DNA sequences from this sample encode an identical CDR3 as well. The V gene is TRBV5-1, the J gene TRBJ2-2; D uncertain. Germline V CDR1 and CDR2: SGHRS, YFSETQ. The CDR3 consists of 14 residues. The ends were cut back, 1 base at V and 2 bases at J, with 6 bases in the middle. CDR3 nucleotides: TGCGCCAGCAGCTTGACCGGTAACACCGGGGAGCTGTTTTTT. It is translated as CASSLTGNTGELFF. Combining the CDR3 with reference TRBV5-1 and TRBJ2-2 gives the whole variable domain KAGVTQTPRYLIKTRGQQVTLSCSPISGHRSVSWYQQTPGQGLQFLFEYFSETQRNKGNFPGRFSGRQFSNSRSEMNVSTLELGDSALYLCASSLTGNTGELFFGEGSRLTVL.

This rearrangement joins TRBV21-1 to TRBJ2-7; TRBD1, as called in the table, went unchecked against the DNA. TRBV21-1 is a listed pseudogene. There are 15 residues in the CDR3. This CDR3 is CASSKLASVTYEQYF. CDR3 nucleotide sequence: TGTGCCAGCAGCAAATTGGCATCCGTCACCTACGAGCAGTACTTC.

The V and J genes are TRBV9 and TRBJ2-1; 8 nucleotides match TRBD2. The junction had 8 bases not matched to a gene; V was cut back by 2 bases and J by 7 bases. Germline CDR1 and CDR2: SGDLS and YYNGEE. The CDR3 contains 15 residues. The CDR3 nucleotides read TGTGCCAGCAGCGTTTCTAGCGGGCTCCCGAATGAGCAGTTCTTC. Its translation is CASSVSSGLPNEQFF.

The V gene is TRBV28, the J gene TRBJ2-7, with 8 bases aligning to TRBD1. Per the germline V gene, CDR1 is MDHEN and CDR2 is SYDVKM. This CDR3 has 15 amino acids. V gave up 5 bases and J gave up 4 bases; unmatched junction bases: 10. The CDR3 DNA sequence: TGTGCCAGCAGTCCCCAGGACAGGGTATGGTACGAGCAGTACTTC. This encodes CASSPQDRVWYEQYF.

This clone came up a few times. The V and J genes are TRBV28 and TRBJ2-7; weak D call: TRBD2 (5 bases). Germline CDR1 and CDR2: MDHEN and SYDVKM. The V gene lost 2 bases and the J gene lost 1 base, with 12 bases spanning the gap. This CDR3 has 15 amino acids. CDR3 sequence: CASSLSRDASYEQYF. The DNA for the CDR3 is TGTGCCAGCAGTTTAAGCCGGGATGCTTCCTACGAGCAGTACTTC.

This chain connects TRBV6-1 to TRBJ2-1, with D possibly called TRBD1 or TRBD2 (5 bases each). Germline CDR1 MNHNS, CDR2 SASEGT. This CDR3 comprises 15 residues. V was shortened by 4 bases and J by 7 bases, with 17 bases between the two germline ends. Here the CDR3 DNA reads TGTGCCAGCAGTGGGAACGCCGGGGCGAAAAATGAGCAGTTCTTC. Its translation: CASSGNAGAKNEQFF.

This clone was counted a few times. V is TRBV29-1 and J is TRBJ2-5; D uncertain. The CDR3 contains 11 residues. Germline CDR1 and CDR2: SQVTM and ANQGSEA. Trimming removed 7 bases from V and 3 bases from J, with 9 bases in between. CDR3 sequence (DNA): TGCAGCGGGCGGTTGGAAGAGACCCAGTACTTC. Translating it yields CSGRLEETQYF.

In this sample, this clone turned up many times. V and J are TRBV2 and TRBJ2-1, with 10 nucleotides matching TRBD1. Germline V CDR1 and CDR2: SNHLY, FYNNEI. The CDR3 extends over 12 amino acids. J gave up 8 bases and V 6 bases, and 1 base lay outside the gene matches. CDR3 amino acids: CASRDRGDEQFF. CDR3 nucleotide sequence: TGTGCCAGCAGGGACAGGGGGGATGAGCAGTTCTTC.